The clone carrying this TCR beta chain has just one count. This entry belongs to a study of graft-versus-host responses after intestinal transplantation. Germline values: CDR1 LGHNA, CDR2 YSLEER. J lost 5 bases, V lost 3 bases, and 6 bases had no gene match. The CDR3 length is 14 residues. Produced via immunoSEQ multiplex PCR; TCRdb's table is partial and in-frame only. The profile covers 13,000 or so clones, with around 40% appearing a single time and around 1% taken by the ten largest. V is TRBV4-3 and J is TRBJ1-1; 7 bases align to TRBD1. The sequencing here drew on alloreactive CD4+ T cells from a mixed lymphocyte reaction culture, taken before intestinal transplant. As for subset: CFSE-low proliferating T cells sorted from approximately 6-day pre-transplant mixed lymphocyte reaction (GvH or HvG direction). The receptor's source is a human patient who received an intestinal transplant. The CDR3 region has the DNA TGCGCCAGCAGCCATATACAGGGGAGGACTGAAGCTTTCTTT. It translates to CASSHIQGRTEAFF.